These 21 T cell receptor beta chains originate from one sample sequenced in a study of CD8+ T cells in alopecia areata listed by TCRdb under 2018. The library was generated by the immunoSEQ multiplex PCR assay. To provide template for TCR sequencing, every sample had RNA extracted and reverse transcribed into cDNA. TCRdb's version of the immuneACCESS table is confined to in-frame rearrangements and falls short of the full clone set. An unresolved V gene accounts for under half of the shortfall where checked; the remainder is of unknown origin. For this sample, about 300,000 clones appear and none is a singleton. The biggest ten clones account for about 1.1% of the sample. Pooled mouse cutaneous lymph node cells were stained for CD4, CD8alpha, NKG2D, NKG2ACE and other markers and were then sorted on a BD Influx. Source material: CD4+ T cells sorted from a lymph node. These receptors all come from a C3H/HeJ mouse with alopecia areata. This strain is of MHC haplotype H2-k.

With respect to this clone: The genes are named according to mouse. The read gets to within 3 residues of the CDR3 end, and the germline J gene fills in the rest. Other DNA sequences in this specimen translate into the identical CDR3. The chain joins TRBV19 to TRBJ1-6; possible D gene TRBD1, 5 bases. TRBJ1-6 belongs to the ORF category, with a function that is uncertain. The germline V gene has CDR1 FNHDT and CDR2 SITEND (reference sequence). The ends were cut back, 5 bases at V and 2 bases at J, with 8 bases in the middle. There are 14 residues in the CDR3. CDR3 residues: CASSQGAYNSPLYF. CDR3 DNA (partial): TGTGCCAGCAGCCAGGGAGCCTATAATTCGCCC.

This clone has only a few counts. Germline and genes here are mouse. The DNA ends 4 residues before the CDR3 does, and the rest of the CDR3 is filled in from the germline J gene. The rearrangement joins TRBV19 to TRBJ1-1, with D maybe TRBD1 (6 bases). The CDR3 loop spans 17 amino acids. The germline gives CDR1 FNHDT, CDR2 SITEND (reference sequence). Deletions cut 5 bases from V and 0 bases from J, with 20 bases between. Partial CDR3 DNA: TGTGCCAGCAGCCTCACCTCGACAGGATCTTCAAACACA. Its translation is CASSLTSTGSSNT. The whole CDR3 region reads CASSLTSTGSSNTEVFF.

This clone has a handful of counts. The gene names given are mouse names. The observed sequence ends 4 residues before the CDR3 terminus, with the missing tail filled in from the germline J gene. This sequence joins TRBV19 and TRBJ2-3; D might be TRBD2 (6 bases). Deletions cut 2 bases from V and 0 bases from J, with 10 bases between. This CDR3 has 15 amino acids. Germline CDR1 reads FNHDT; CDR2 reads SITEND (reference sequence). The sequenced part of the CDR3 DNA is TGTGCCAGCAGTATTCGGGACTTTAGTGCAGAA. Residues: CASSIRDFSAE. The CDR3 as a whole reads CASSIRDFSAETLYF.

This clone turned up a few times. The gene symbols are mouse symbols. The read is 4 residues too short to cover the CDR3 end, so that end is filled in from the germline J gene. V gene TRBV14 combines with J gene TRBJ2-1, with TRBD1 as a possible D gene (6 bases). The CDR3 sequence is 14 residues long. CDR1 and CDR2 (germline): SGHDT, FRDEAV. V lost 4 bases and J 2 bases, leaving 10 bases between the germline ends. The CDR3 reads CASSPGTHYAEQFF. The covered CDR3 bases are TGTGCCAGCAGTCCCGGGACACACTATGCT.

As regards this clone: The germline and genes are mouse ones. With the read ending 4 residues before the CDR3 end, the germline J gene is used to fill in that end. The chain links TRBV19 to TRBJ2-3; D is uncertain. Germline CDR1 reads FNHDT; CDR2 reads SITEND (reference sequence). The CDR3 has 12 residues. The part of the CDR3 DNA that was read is TGTGCCAGCAGTAAGGAGGGAGAA. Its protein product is CASSKEGE. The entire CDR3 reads CASSKEGETLYF.

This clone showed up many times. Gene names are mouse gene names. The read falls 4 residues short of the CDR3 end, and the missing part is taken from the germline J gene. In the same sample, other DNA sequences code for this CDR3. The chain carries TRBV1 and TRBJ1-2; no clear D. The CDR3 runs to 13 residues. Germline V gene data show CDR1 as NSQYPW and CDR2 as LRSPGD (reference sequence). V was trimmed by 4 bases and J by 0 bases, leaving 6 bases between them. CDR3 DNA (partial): TGCACCTGCAGTGGAACAGCAAACTCC. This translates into CTCSGTANS. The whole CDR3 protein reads CTCSGTANSDYTF.

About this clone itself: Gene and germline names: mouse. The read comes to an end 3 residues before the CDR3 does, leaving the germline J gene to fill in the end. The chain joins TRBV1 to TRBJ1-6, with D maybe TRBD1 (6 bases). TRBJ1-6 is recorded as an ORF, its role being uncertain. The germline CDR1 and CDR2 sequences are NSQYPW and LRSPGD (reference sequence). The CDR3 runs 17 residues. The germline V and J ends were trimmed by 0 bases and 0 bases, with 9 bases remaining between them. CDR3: CTCSADRDTSYNSPLYF. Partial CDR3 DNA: TGCACCTGCAGTGCAGATCGGGACACTTCCTATAATTCGCCC.

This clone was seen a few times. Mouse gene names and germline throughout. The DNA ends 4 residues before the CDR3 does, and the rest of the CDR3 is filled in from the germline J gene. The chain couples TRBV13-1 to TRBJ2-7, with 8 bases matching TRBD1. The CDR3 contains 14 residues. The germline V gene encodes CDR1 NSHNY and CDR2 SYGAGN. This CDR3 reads CASSDGDRRYEQYF. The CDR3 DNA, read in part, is TGTGCCAGCAGTGATGGGGACAGGAGATAT.

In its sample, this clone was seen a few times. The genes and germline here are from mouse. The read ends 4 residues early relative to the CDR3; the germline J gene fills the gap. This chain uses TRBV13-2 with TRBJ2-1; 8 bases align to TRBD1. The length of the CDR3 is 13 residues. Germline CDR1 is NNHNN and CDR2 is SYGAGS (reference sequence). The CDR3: CASGAGGVAEQFF. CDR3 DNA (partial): TGTGCCAGCGGTGCAGGGGGCGTAGCT.

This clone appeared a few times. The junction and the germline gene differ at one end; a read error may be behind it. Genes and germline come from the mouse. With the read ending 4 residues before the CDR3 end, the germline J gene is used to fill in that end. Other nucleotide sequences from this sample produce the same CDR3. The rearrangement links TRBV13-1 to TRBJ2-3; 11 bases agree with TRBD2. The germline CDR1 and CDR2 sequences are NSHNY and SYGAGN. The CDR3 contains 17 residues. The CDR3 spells CASSASGTGGSAETLYF. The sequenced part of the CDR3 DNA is TGTGCCAGTAGTGCCTCCGGGACTGGGGGTAGTGCAGAA.

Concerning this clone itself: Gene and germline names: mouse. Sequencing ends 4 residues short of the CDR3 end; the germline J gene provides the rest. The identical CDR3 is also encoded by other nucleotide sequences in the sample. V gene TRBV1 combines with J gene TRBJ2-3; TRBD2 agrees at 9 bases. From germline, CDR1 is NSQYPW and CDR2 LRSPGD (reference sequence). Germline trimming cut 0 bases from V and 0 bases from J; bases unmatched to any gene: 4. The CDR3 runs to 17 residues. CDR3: CTCSADLLGGSAETLYF. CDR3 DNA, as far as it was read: TGCACCTGCAGTGCAGATTTACTGGGGGGAAGTGCAGAA.

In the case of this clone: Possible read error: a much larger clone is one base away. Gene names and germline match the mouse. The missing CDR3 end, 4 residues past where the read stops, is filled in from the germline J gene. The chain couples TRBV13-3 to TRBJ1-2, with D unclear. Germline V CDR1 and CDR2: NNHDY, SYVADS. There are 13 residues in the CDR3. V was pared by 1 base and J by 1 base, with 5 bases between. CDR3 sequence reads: CASSDPRNSDYTF. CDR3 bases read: TGTGCCAGCAGTGATCCAAGAAACTCC.

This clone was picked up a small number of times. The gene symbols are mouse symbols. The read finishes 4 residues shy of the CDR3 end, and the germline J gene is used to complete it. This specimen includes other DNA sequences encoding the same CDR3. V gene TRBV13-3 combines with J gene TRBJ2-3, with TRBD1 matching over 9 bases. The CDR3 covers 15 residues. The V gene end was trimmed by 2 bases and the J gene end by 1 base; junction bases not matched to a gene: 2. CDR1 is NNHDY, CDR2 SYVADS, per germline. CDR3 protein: CASSETGGGAETLYF. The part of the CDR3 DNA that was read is TGTGCCAGCAGTGAAACAGGGGGCGGTGCAGAA.

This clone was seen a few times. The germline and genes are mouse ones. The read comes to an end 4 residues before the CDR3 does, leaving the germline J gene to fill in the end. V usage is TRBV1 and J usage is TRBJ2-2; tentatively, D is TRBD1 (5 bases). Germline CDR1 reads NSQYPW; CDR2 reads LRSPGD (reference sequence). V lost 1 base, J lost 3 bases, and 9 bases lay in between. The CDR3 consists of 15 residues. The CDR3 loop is CTCSAVAGYTGQLYF. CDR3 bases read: TGCACCTGCAGTGCAGTCGCAGGGTACACCGGG.

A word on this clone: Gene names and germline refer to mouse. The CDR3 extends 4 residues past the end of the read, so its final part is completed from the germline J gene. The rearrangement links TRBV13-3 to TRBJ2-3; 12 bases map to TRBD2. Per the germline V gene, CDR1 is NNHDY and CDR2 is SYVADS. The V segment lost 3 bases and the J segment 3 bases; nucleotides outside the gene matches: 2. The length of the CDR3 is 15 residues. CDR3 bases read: TGTGCCAGCAGTGTTGACTGGGGGGGCGCAGAA. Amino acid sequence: CASSVDWGGAE. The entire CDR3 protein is CASSVDWGGAETLYF.

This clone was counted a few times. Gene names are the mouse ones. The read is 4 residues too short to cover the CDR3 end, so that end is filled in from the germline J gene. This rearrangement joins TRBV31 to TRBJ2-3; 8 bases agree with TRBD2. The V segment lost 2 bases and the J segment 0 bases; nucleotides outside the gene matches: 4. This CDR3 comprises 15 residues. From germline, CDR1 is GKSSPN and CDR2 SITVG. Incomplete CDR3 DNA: TGTGCCTGGAGTACACTGGGGGCTAGTGCAGAA. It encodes CAWSTLGASAE. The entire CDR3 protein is CAWSTLGASAETLYF.

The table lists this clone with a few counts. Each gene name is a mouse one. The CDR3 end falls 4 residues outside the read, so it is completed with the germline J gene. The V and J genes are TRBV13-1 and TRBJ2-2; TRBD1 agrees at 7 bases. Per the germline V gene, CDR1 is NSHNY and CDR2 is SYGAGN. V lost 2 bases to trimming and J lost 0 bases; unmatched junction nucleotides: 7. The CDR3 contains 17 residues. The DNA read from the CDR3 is TGTGCCAGCAGTGAGCCCCGGGACAGCTCAAACACCGGG. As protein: CASSEPRDSSNTG. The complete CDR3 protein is CASSEPRDSSNTGQLYF.

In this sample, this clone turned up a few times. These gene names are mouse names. CDR3 region: CASSHRVNSDYTF. The CDR3 DNA, read in part, is TGTGCCAGCAGTCACAGGGTGAACTCC. The chain joins TRBV13-1 to TRBJ1-2; a possible D gene is TRBD1 (6 bases). The read ends 4 residues before the CDR3 terminus; that terminus is restored from the germline J gene. Germline CDR1 is NSHNY and CDR2 is SYGAGN. CDR3 length: 13 residues. V was clipped by 4 bases and J by 2 bases, with 9 bases between them.

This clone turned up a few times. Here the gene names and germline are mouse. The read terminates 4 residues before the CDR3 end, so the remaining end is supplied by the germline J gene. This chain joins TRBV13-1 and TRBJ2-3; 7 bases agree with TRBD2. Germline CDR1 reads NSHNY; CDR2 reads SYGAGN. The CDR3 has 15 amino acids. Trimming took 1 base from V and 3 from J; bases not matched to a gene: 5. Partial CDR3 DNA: TGTGCCAGCAGTGATCTCTGGGGGAGGGCAGAA. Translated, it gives CASSDLWGRAE. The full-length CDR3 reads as CASSDLWGRAETLYF.

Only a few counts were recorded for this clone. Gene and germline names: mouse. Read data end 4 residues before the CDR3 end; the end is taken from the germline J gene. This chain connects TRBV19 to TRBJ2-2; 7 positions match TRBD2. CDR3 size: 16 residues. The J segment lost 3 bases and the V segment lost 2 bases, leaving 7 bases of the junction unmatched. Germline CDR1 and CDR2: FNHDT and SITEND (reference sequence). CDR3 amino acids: CASSIPGLGDTGQLYF. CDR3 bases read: TGTGCCAGCAGTATCCCGGGGCTGGGGGACACCGGG.

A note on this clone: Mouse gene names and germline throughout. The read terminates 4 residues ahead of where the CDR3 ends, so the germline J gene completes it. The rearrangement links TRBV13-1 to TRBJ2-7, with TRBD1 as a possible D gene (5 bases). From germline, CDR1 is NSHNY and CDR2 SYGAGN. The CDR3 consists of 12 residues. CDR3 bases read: TGTGCCAGCAGTGCCTCCAGGGAT. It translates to CASSASRD. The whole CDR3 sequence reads CASSASRDEQYF.